A single sample is the source of the 26 T cell receptor beta chains below, sequenced in a study of T cells expressing NK-cell markers. TCRdb reanalyzed the 5' RACE reads and collapses them to one entry per CDR3 protein, without DNA. The sample features about 380,000 distinct CDR3 sequences, with roughly 5.2% in its top ten. The specimen sequenced was blood T cells: a sorted CD56 or NKG2C T cell subset, CD4+ or CD8+ T cells, or bulk PBMC T cells (not recorded which). The receptors were gathered from a man between 18 and 69 years old in good health.

The genes are TRBV2 and TRBJ2-3; TCRdb picks TRBD1, but there is no DNA to check that call. The CDR3 is 14 amino acids. Germline V gene lookup returns CDR1 SNHLY and CDR2 FYNNEI. The CDR3: CATSGRFRVDTQYF.

The genes are TRBV5-8 and TRBJ2-1; TCRdb lists TRBD1, though no DNA is available to test this call. Germline CDR1 reads SGHTS; CDR2 reads YDEGEE. The CDR3 is 15 residues long. Here the CDR3 reads CASSTRTGTYNEQFF.

The chain employs TRBV13 and TRBJ2-3; checking the TCRdb D call of TRBD1 is not possible without DNA. Germline V gene lookup returns CDR1 PRHDT and CDR2 FYEKMQ (reference sequence). CDR3 length: 17 amino acids. The CDR3 loop reads CASSLGGTYWGTDTQYF.

The CDR3 here is CASSEIGTGKKGYTF. This chain connects TRBV25-1 to TRBJ1-2; the D call of TRBD1 rests on TCRdb alone, since no DNA is present to check it. The CDR3 has 15 amino acids. Germline V CDR1 and CDR2: MGHDK, SYGVNS.

V gene TRBV11-1 combines with J gene TRBJ1-1. Germline V lookup: CDR1 SGHAT, CDR2 FQDESV (reference sequence). The CDR3 has 12 amino acids. The CDR3: CASSFFKEGAFF.

The chain employs TRBV28 and TRBJ2-7; TCRdb's assignment of TRBD1 cannot be checked, as there is no DNA. The germline CDR1 and CDR2 sequences are MDHEN and SYDVKM. This CDR3 is 16 amino acids long. CDR3: CASSLWGRGLSYEQYF.

The V and J genes are TRBV6-5 and TRBJ2-5; TCRdb's assignment of TRBD1 cannot be checked, as there is no DNA. Germline CDR1 is MNHEY and CDR2 is SVGAGI. The CDR3 is 14 amino acids. The CDR3 here is CASSYVRGQETQYF.

The V gene is TRBV18, the J gene TRBJ2-2. The CDR3 is 18 amino acids. Germline assignment: CDR1 KGHSH and CDR2 LQKENI. The chain's CDR3 is CASSPRSAANSNTGELFF.

V usage is TRBV18 and J usage is TRBJ1-2; TCRdb calls TRBD1, which cannot be checked without DNA. The CDR3 contains 15 residues. The V gene's germline CDR1 is KGHSH and CDR2 LQKENI. CDR3 loop: CASSPAGQISYGYTF.

The CDR3 region is CASSLGLRGNRPYGYTF. The chain recombines TRBV7-2 with TRBJ1-2. The germline CDR1 and CDR2 sequences are SGHTA and FQGNSA. This CDR3 spans 17 amino acids.

This rearrangement joins TRBV6-6 to TRBJ2-7; the D call from TCRdb, TRBD1, cannot be confirmed without DNA. From germline, CDR1 is MNHNY and CDR2 SVGAGI (reference sequence). CDR3 size: 13 residues. CDR3 residues: CASRSDRVYEQYF.

The chain is built from TRBV27 and TRBJ2-3. Germline V lookup: CDR1 MNHEY, CDR2 SMNVEV (reference sequence). The CDR3 runs to 15 residues. CDR3 amino acids: CASSLSRISTDTQYF.

V and J are TRBV2 and TRBJ2-7; TCRdb indicates TRBD1, and absent DNA this call remains unverified. The CDR3 has 14 residues. Germline V gene data show CDR1 as SNHLY and CDR2 as FYNNEI. The CDR3 is CASTGRQHVYEQYF.

J is TRBJ2-1 and V is TRBV28; TCRdb reports TRBD2, a call that lacks DNA to check it against. Germline loops: CDR1 MDHEN, CDR2 SYDVKM. The length of the CDR3 is 16 residues. Here the CDR3 reads CASSPGGLAGVFEQFF. The variable domain in full, with the rest retrieved from reference TRBV28 and TRBJ2-1, is DVKVTQSSRYLVKRTGEKVFLECVQDMDHENMFWYRQDPGLGLRLIYFSYDVKMKEKGDIPEGYSVSREKKERFSLILESASTNQTSMYLCASSPGGLAGVFEQFFGPGTRLTVL.

V gene TRBV28 combines with J gene TRBJ2-4; TCRdb picks TRBD1, but there is no DNA to check that call. The germline V gene encodes CDR1 MDHEN and CDR2 SYDVKM. This CDR3 is 16 amino acids long. The CDR3 spells CASSSTRTDRKNIQYF.

The chain employs TRBV3-1 and TRBJ1-5. This CDR3 spans 15 amino acids. The germline gives CDR1 LGHDT, CDR2 YNNKEL (reference sequence). The CDR3 spells CASSQSGTSNQPQHF. Combining the CDR3 with reference TRBV3-1 and TRBJ1-5 gives the whole variable domain DTAVSQTPKYLVTQMGNDKSIKCEQNLGHDTMYWYKQDSKKFLKIMFSYNNKELIINETVPNRFSPKSPDKAHLNLHINSLELGDSAVYFCASSQSGTSNQPQHFGDGTRLSIL.

This chain connects TRBV20-1 to TRBJ1-5. Per the germline V gene, CDR1 is DFQATT and CDR2 is SNEGSKA (reference sequence). The CDR3 length is 12 residues. CDR3 region: CSARRREQPQHF.

The V and J genes are TRBV7-8 and TRBJ2-1; the TCRdb D gene call, TRBD2, has no DNA to confirm it. CDR3 length equals 16 residues. CDR1 SGHVS and CDR2 FQNEAQ come from the germline V gene. CDR3 sequence reads: CASSLAKRGGYNEQFF.

This chain joins TRBV19 and TRBJ1-5; TCRdb names TRBD1, which stays unverified in the absence of DNA. There are 14 residues in the CDR3. Looked up from germline, CDR1 is LNHDA and CDR2 is SQIVND (reference sequence). The CDR3 here is CASILGGSNQPQHF.

CDR3 protein: CASRLNNSPLHF. The chain couples TRBV6-5 to TRBJ1-6. The CDR3 has 12 residues. CDR1 is MNHEY, CDR2 SVGAGI, per germline.

The CDR3 here is CASSDNYEQYF. The chain has TRBV18 and TRBJ2-7; checking the TCRdb D call of TRBD1 is not possible without DNA. Germline V gives CDR1 KGHSH, CDR2 LQKENI. The CDR3 has 11 amino acids.

The chain is built from TRBV7-9 and TRBJ2-5; TCRdb gives TRBD1 as the D gene, but with no DNA this cannot be confirmed. Per the germline V gene, CDR1 is SEHNR and CDR2 is FQNEAQ (reference sequence). The CDR3 loop spans 17 amino acids. CDR3 protein: CAIQGPKDRGTQETQYF.

The chain uses TRBV4-1 and TRBJ2-5; checking the TCRdb D call of TRBD2 is not possible without DNA. The CDR3 consists of 14 residues. Germline CDR1 MGHRA, CDR2 YSYEKL. CDR3 amino acids: CASSQERREVTQYF.

The rearrangement joins TRBV12-3 or TRBV12-4 to TRBJ1-5; TCRdb names TRBD1, which stays unverified in the absence of DNA. The CDR3 totals 13 residues. CDR3 protein: CASSGMGGQAQHF.

The chain links TRBV3-1 to TRBJ1-6; TCRdb indicates TRBD1, and absent DNA this call remains unverified. The length of the CDR3 is 14 residues. The germline gives CDR1 LGHDT, CDR2 YNNKEL (reference sequence). CDR3 sequence: CASRQQGTDSPLHF.

The V call is TRBV30, the J call TRBJ1-2. Germline V gives CDR1 GTSNPN, CDR2 SVGIG (reference sequence). CDR3 length: 11 amino acids. CDR3 loop: CAWTTSGGYTF. The variable domain in full, completed from reference TRBV30 and TRBJ1-2, reads SQTIHQWPATLVQPVGSPLSLECTVEGTSNPNLYWYRQAAGRGLQLLFYSVGIGQISSEVPQNLSASRPQDRQFILSSKKLLLSDSGFYLCAWTTSGGYTFGSGTRLTVV.